The clone carrying this T cell receptor (beta chain) showed up just a few times. What it binds is not known. For every donor, a draw yielded ten milliliters of peripheral blood. It was with a sample-barcoded 5' primer and a J-beta primer mix that a second PCR of about 6 to 12 cycles was run. TCRdb used MiXCR to reprocess the 5' RACE reads, holding one entry per CDR3 protein. The sample has about 1.8 million distinct CDR3 sequences; around 50% are singletons. The CDR3 runs 15 residues. The junction had 6 bases not matched to a gene; V was cut back by 5 bases and J by 2 bases. Per the germline V gene, CDR1 is SGHTA and CDR2 is FQGNSA. These data belong to a study of blood T cells in healthy people across ages. Study outcomes and limitations: The fall in TCR beta diversity per million T cells was roughly linear with age. Estimated diversity across one million T cells was deemed an underestimate.

The receptor comes from a woman in her thirties or forties in good health. This chain joins TRBV7-2 and TRBJ2-3; 8 bases align to TRBD2. The sequenced material came from blood. CDR3 protein: CASSQSGGFTDTQYF. The CDR3 DNA reads as TGTGCCAGCAGCCAGAGCGGGGGATTCACAGATACGCAGTATTTT.